These T cell receptor beta chains were read from a single sample in a study of T cells in localized non-small cell lung cancer. Repertoires were generated with immunoSEQ multiplex PCR, while TCRdb's copy carries only in-frame clones and drops some. The sample contains some 32,000 clones, 85% to 95% of which appear only once. This sample comprised peripheral blood, obtained before any cancer treatment. Source of these receptors: a woman aged 35-75 years with stage I lung adenocarcinoma. CDR3s include the opening cysteine and the closing phenylalanine or tryptophan. D genes are given only for firm matches. Size is stated for part of the rows, as once, few or many counts, or as a class when the clone is expanded.

v_call	j_call	clone_size	d_call	cdr3_nt	cdr3_aa
TRBV10-3	TRBJ2-5	.	.	TGTGCCATCAGCCCGGGCCCAGGGGAGGAGACCCAGTACTTC	CAISPGPGEETQYF
TRBV9	TRBJ2-4	.	.	TGTGCCAGCAGCCCCCGTTATACAGGGCCTAAGAACAATAACATTCAGTACTTC	CASSPRYTGPKNNNIQYF
TRBV7-6	TRBJ2-7	.	TRBD1	TGTGCCAGCAGCGCCCGGGACAGGGACGGCGAGCAGTACTTC	CASSARDRDGEQYF
TRBV2	TRBJ2-3	.	.	TGTGCCAGCAGACTAAACAGGGCCCCTGCCACAGATACGCAGTATTTT	CASRLNRAPATDTQYF
TRBV29-1	TRBJ2-7	.	TRBD2	TGCAGCGTCGCCGGGACTAGCGGGATAAGCTCCTACGAGCAGTACTTC	CSVAGTSGISSYEQYF
TRBV10-3	TRBJ2-7	.	TRBD1	TGTGCCATCAGTGCGACAGGGGGCGAGCAGTACTTC	CAISATGGEQYF
TRBV27	TRBJ2-7	.	TRBD1	TGTGCCAGCAGGTTGGACAGGGGTAAAAGTGAGCAGTACTTC	CASRLDRGKSEQYF
TRBV5-8	TRBJ1-2	.	.	TGTGCCAGCAGCTTAAACTATGGCTACACCTTC	CASSLNYGYTF
TRBV7-3	TRBJ1-1	.	.	TGTGCCAGCAGCCCTCCGACGGGGGGCGCAGGGATCACTGAAGCTTTCTTT	CASSPPTGGAGITEAFF
TRBV29-1	TRBJ2-1	.	.	TGCAGCGTCCTCGGGACACCAAACTCCTACAATGAGCAGTTCTTC	CSVLGTPNSYNEQFF
TRBV19	TRBJ2-1	.	TRBD1	TGTGCCAGTAGTCCGTACAGGGGCTCCTACAATGAGCAGTTCTTC	CASSPYRGSYNEQFF
TRBV6-6	TRBJ2-7	.	TRBD2	TGTGCCAGCAGACCTAGCGGTAACTACGAGCAGTACTTC	CASRPSGNYEQYF
TRBV10-3	TRBJ1-2	.	.	TGTGCCATCAGTGAAGGGGACGGCTATGGCTACACCTTC	CAISEGDGYGYTF
TRBV6-4	TRBJ2-1	.	.	TGTGCCAGCAGTGACACGCCCTTGAATGAGCAGTTCTTC	CASSDTPLNEQFF
TRBV5-4	TRBJ2-1	.	.	TGTGCCAGCAGCCCGGGGCAGGATCAATACAATGAGCAGTTCTTC	CASSPGQDQYNEQFF
TRBV7-9	TRBJ1-5	once	TRBD1	TGTGCCAGCGGAGAGGGGGCCCCCAATCAGCCCCAGCATTTT	CASGEGAPNQPQHF
TRBV5-1	TRBJ2-2	.	.	TGCGCCAGCAGCCTGTCCGGTCCTCCCCGGCCCGGGGAGCTGTTTTTT	CASSLSGPPRPGELFF
TRBV5-1	TRBJ1-1	.	.	TGCGCCAGCTGCGCCGATCCAGGGAACACTGAAGCTTTCTTT	CASCADPGNTEAFF
TRBV9	TRBJ2-3	.	TRBD2	TGTGCCAGCAGCGTAGGACTAGCGGGGGGCACAGATACGCAGTATTTT	CASSVGLAGGTDTQYF
TRBV5-8	TRBJ2-7	.	.	TGTGCCAGCAGCTTGTTCGGGGGGGGACAGGTGGACGAGCAGTACTTC	CASSLFGGGQVDEQYF
TRBV28	TRBJ2-5	.	TRBD2	TGTGCCAGCAGTTTGGGTTTTAGCGGGCAAGAGACCCAGTACTTC	CASSLGFSGQETQYF
TRBV7-9	TRBJ1-5	once	TRBD1	TGTGCCAGCAGCCAGGGGGCTGGGGACAATCAGCCCCAGCATTTT	CASSQGAGDNQPQHF
TRBV7-9	TRBJ2-7	.	TRBD1	TGTGCCAGCAGGAGAGCCGGGACAGGGGGCGAGCAGTACTTC	CASRRAGTGGEQYF
TRBV18	TRBJ1-2	.	.	TGTGCCAGCTCCCATACGGTACAGCCTCAAATCGGCTACACCTTC	CASSHTVQPQIGYTF
TRBV5-1	TRBJ2-3	.	.	TGCGCCAGCAGCTTTGCAGGCTCTCACACAGATACGCAGTATTTT	CASSFAGSHTDTQYF
TRBV7-8	TRBJ2-1	once	TRBD2	TGTGCCAGCAGCTTAGGGCTAGCGGGGGCCGAAATAAACAATGAGCAGTTCTTC	CASSLGLAGAEINNEQFF
TRBV28	TRBJ1-5	.	.	TGTGCCAGCAATTGGCAGGGTGTGGGGCTTCAGCTCCAGCATTTT	CASNWQGVGLQLQHF
TRBV6-1	TRBJ2-1	.	.	TGTGCCAGCGGATCCCGGGAGAGCAATGAGCAGTTCTTC	CASGSRESNEQFF
TRBV5-1	TRBJ2-7	few	TRBD1	TGCGCCAGCAGCCAAGGGACAGGGGGAGGTTACGAGCAGTACTTC	CASSQGTGGGYEQYF
TRBV7-2	TRBJ2-1	.	.	TGTGCCAGCAGCTTAGGAACCCCCTCCTACAATGAGCAGTTCTTC	CASSLGTPSYNEQFF
TRBV28	TRBJ2-7	.	TRBD2	TGTGCCAGCAGTTCCGGGGGGGCCGTAACCTACGAGCAGTACTTC	CASSSGGAVTYEQYF
TRBV19	TRBJ2-3	.	TRBD2	TGTGCCACTTCCGGGACTAGCTCAACAGATACGCAGTATTTT	CATSGTSSTDTQYF
TRBV28	TRBJ1-2	.	.	TGTGCCAGCCGCACCTCAGGTACCTATGGCTACACCTTC	CASRTSGTYGYTF
TRBV15	TRBJ2-3	.	TRBD2	TGTGCCACCAGCAAATCGGGACTAGCGCCAGATACGCAGTATTTT	CATSKSGLAPDTQYF
TRBV5-5	TRBJ1-4	.	.	TGTGCCAGCAGCAGGGGGACAAATGAAAAACTGTTTTTT	CASSRGTNEKLFF
TRBV7-9	TRBJ1-4	.	.	TGTGCCAGCAGCTTCGTTAATGAAAAACTGTTTTTT	CASSFVNEKLFF
TRBV7-9	TRBJ1-2	.	.	TGTGCCAGCAGCTCCGGGGCCAGAGCGACGGGGGCTCTTAACTATGGCTACACCTTC	CASSSGARATGALNYGYTF